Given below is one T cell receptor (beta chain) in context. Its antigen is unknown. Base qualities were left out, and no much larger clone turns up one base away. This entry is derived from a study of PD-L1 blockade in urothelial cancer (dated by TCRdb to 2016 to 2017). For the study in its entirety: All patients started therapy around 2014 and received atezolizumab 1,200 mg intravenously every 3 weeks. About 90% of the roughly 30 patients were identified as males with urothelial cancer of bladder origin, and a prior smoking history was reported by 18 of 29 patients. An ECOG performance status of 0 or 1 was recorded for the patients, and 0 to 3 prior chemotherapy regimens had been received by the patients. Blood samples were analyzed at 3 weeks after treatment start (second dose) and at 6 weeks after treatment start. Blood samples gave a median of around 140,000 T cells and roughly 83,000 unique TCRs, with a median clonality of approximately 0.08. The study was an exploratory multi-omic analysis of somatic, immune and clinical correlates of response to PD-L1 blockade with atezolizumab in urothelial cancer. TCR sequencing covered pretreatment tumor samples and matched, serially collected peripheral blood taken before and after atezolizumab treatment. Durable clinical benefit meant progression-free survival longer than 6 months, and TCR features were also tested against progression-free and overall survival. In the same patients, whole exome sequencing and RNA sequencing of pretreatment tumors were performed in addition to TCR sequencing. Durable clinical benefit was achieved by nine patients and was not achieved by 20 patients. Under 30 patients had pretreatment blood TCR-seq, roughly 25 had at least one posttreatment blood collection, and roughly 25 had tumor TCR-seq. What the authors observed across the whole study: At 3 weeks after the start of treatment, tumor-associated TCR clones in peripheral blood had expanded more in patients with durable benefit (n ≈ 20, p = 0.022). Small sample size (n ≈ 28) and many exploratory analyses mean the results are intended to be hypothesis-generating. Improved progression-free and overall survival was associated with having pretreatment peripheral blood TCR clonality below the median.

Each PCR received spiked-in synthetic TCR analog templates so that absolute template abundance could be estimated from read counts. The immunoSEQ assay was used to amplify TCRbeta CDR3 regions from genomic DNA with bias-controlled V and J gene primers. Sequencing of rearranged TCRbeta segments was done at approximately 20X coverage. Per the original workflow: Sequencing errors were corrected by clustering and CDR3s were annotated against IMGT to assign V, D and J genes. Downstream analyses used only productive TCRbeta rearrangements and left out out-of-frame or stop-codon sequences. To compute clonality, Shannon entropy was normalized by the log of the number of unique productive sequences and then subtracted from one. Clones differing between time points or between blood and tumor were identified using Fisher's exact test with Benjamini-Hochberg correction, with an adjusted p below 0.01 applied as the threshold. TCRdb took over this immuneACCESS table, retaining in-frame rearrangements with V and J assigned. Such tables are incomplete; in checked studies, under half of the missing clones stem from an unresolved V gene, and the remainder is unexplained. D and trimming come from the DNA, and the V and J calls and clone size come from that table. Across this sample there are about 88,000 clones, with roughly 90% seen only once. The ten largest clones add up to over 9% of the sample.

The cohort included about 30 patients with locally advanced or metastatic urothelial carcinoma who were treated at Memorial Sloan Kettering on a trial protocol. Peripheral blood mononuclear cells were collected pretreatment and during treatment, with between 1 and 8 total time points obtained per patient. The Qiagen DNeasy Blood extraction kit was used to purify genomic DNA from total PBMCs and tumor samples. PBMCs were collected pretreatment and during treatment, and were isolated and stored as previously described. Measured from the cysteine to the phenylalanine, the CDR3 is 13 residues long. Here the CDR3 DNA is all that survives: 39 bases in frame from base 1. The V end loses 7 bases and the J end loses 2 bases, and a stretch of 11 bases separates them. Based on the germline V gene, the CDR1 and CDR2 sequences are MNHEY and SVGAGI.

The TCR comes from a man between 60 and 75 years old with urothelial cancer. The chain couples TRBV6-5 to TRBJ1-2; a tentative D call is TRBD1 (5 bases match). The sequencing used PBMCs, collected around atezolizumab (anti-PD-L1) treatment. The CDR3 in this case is CASTDSLNYGYTF. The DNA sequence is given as TGTGCCAGCACCGACAGTCTAAACTATGGCTACACCTTC.